This T cell receptor beta chain is drawn from a study of shared clonotypes between healthy human individuals (dated by TCRdb to 2020 to 2021). Broadly, across the study: The cohort included a few men and a couple of women between 18 and 49 years of age. For each donor, three plates each were used for CD4 naive and CD4 memory, two plates were used for CD8 naive, and one plate was used for CD8 memory. Blood TCR repertoires of several healthy adults were deeply sequenced to estimate repertoire size and the extent of clonotype sharing between individuals. Libraries were prepared and TCR repertoires were sequenced by different laboratories using diverse techniques, in order to increase sequencing depth and limit assay-specific biases. Each donor's leukapheresis produced roughly between roughly 0.85 and 9.5 billion PBMCs. The full study reports these points: Based on pairwise subsampling, the degree of clonotype sharing among donors was expected to be affected by sequencing depth. Compared with non-shared clonotypes, clonotypes shared by all four sorted-subset donors had higher generation probabilities. The small number of donors limited the genetic and exposure-history diversity represented. Naive subsets generally had larger estimated clonotype richness than memory subsets. Rarefaction of sorted-subset datasets indicated incomplete sequencing despite the large sequencing depth. Sampling was restricted to blood, and TCR repertoires in tissue are likely to differ from TCR repertoires in blood. Across a handful of donors, about 4.5% of naive CD4, over 3% of naive CD8, around 2.1% of memory CD4, and 0.4% of memory CD8 clonotypes were shared.

Healthy HIV-negative adults with no recently reported acute infections or vaccinations were included as donors. Only Caucasian adults living in Nashville, Tennessee, USA were represented among the donors. CD4+ T cells were enriched through magnetic negative selection, after which naive cells were positively selected on CD45RA and the remaining negative fraction served as the memory subset. After blood collection by leukapheresis, PBMCs were isolated using Ficoll-Histopaque density gradient centrifugation and then cryopreserved in the vapor phase of liquid nitrogen. Analytical flow cytometry was used to check the purity and quantity of each magnetically sorted T cell population. From each sorted fraction, genomic DNA was isolated and quantified by UV absorbance on a Nanodrop 2000c. TCR CDR3 regions were amplified from genomic DNA by multiplex PCR using the deep immunoSEQ assay. For each cell subset, the extracted genomic DNA was distributed evenly across all wells of several immunoSEQ 96-well plates, and each plate served as one replicate. For sorted subsets, 200 to 250 ng of genomic DNA, equivalent to around 31,000 T cell genomes, went into each replicate PCR. Purified libraries were quantified with a Qubit 3.0 fluorometer, sized on a Bioanalyzer 2100, and re-quantified with the KAPA Library Quantification kit. Each immunoSEQ 96-well plate was sequenced on its own single-read 150-cycle Illumina NextSeq 550 flow cell. Processing in the source paper ran as follows. Because only junctional sequences without quality scores were contained in the immunoSEQ output, filtering matching that applied to full-length reads could not be performed. To assign V/J genes and CDR3, sequences were annotated against IMGT germline references using PyIR, a Python wrapper for IgBLAST v1.9. Any read was removed if the V/J assignment was weak (E-value above 1e-6), the CDR3 was missing, or the read contained stop codons, out-of-frame junctions, or ambiguous translated residues. V3J clonotypes were defined as sequences sharing an identical inferred V gene, J gene, and CDR3 amino acid sequence. Percentage overlap between repertoires was computed as shared unique clonotypes divided by the size of the smaller repertoire. Three approaches were used to assess repertoire richness: RTK rarefaction, the Chao1 estimator, and Recon v2.1 estimates of unobserved clonotypes. Generation probabilities were computed with OLGA for all TCRbeta clonotypes obtained by the gDNA method from four donors. Held by TCRdb, this immuneACCESS table contains in-frame sequences only and omits some clones. Under half of the omission traces to an unresolved V gene where checked; the cause of the rest is unknown. V, J and clone size derive from that table, while D and trimming were established from the DNA sequence. For this sample the table gives roughly 1,100,000 clones, of which more than 65% were detected only once. The top ten hold roughly 1.5% of the sample.

Worth noting for this clone: Its antigen specificity is not known. No qualities accompany the bases; no much larger clone lies one base away.

V drops 5 bases and J drops 10 bases, leaving 12 bases in between. Reading from cysteine to phenylalanine, the CDR3 counts 13 amino acids. The entry retains the CDR3 DNA only, 39 bases that are in frame from base 1. Reading the germline V gene (reference sequence) gives CDR1 MNHEY and CDR2 SMNVEV. The chain uses TRBV27 and TRBJ1-6; the D gene cannot be named for sure. Sequencing was performed on memory CD4+ T cells sorted from blood. The cell subset or site label of this sample denotes: CD45RA-negative fraction. This receptor was obtained from a man aged 18 to 29 in good health. The CDR3 protein: CASSDRVRSPLHF. The nucleotides read TGTGCCAGCAGTGATAGGGTAAGGTCACCCCTCCACTTT.